This T cell receptor (beta chain) originates from a study of PD-L1 blockade in urothelial cancer (dated by TCRdb to 2016 to 2017). Some background on the complete study: Therapy was started in 2014 for all patients, and atezolizumab 1,200 mg was administered intravenously every 3 weeks. About 85% of the roughly 30 patients were males with bladder-origin urothelial cancer, and about two thirds of the roughly 30 reported a prior smoking history. Patients had an ECOG performance status of 0 or 1 and had received between 0 and 3 prior chemotherapy regimens. Blood samples were analyzed at two time points: 3 weeks after treatment start (second dose) and 6 weeks after treatment start. A median of approximately 140,000 T cells and 65,000 to 90,000 unique TCRs was obtained from blood samples, and a median clonality of roughly 0.08 was observed. The study was an exploratory multi-omic analysis of somatic, immune and clinical correlates of response to PD-L1 blockade with atezolizumab in urothelial cancer. Pretreatment tumor samples and matched peripheral blood, collected serially before and after atezolizumab treatment, underwent TCR sequencing. Durable clinical benefit meant progression-free survival longer than 6 months, and TCR features were also tested against progression-free and overall survival. In the same patients, whole exome sequencing and RNA sequencing of pretreatment tumors were performed in addition to TCR sequencing. Durable clinical benefit was achieved by nine patients and was not achieved by 20 patients. Pretreatment blood TCR-seq was available for around 29 patients, at least one posttreatment blood collection was obtained for some 25 patients, and tumor TCR-seq was available for some 25 patients. The paper as a whole reports these results and caveats: At 3 weeks after the start of treatment, tumor-associated TCR clones in peripheral blood had expanded more in patients with durable benefit (n ≈ 20, p = 0.022). Small sample size (n of about 30) and many exploratory analyses mean the results are intended to be hypothesis-generating. Improved progression-free and overall survival was associated with having pretreatment peripheral blood TCR clonality below the median.

The time point label here, explained by the study, means: peripheral blood 6 weeks after treatment start. The cohort comprised more than 25 patients with locally advanced or metastatic urothelial carcinoma treated at Memorial Sloan Kettering on a trial protocol. Peripheral blood mononuclear cells were collected from each patient pretreatment and during treatment, giving between 1 and 8 total time points per patient. The Qiagen DNeasy Blood extraction kit was used to purify genomic DNA from total PBMCs and tumor samples. PBMCs were collected pretreatment and during treatment, and were isolated and stored as previously described. In this sample, this clone turned up a few times. Which antigen it targets is not known. No clone much larger than this one lies a single base away; base qualities are absent. To estimate absolute template abundance from read counts, synthetic TCR analog templates were spiked into each PCR. TCRbeta CDR3 regions were amplified from genomic DNA with bias-controlled V and J gene primers using the immunoSEQ assay. Sequencing of rearranged TCRbeta segments was performed at approximately 20X coverage. The paper's processing steps were these. Clustering was used to correct sequencing errors, and CDR3s were annotated against IMGT so that V, D and J genes could be assigned. Downstream analyses used only productive TCRbeta rearrangements and left out out-of-frame or stop-codon sequences. Clonality was calculated as one minus the Shannon entropy normalized by the log of the number of unique productive sequences. Clones differing between time points or between blood and tumor were identified using Fisher's exact test with Benjamini-Hochberg correction, with an adjusted p below 0.01 applied as the threshold. The table comes from immuneACCESS by way of TCRdb, which keeps in-frame sequences with V and J called. Part of the clones is missing from these tables; in studies checked, under half for an unresolved V gene and the rest for unknown reasons. From that table come the V and J calls and clone size; the DNA was used to work out D and trimming. This sample has 53,000 or so clones in its table, and 88% of those were observed once. Clones ranked in the top ten supply less than 3% of the sample.

V gives up 3 bases and J gives up 2 bases, and the segment between their germline ends measures 8 bases. The CDR3, cysteine through phenylalanine, is 14 amino acids long. The CDR3 DNA has 42 bases and is translated from base 1. CDR1 and CDR2 are read off the germline V gene (reference sequence) as LNHDA and SQIVND. The receptor chain draws on TRBV19 and TRBJ1-3; the D segment could be TRBD1, given 5 matching bases. The specimen was PBMCs, collected around atezolizumab (anti-PD-L1) treatment. The TCR sequence derives from a man in his sixties with urothelial cancer. The base sequence is TGTGCCAGTAGTATCGGGGGGGCTGGAAACACCATATATTTT. The translation is CASSIGGAGNTIYF.